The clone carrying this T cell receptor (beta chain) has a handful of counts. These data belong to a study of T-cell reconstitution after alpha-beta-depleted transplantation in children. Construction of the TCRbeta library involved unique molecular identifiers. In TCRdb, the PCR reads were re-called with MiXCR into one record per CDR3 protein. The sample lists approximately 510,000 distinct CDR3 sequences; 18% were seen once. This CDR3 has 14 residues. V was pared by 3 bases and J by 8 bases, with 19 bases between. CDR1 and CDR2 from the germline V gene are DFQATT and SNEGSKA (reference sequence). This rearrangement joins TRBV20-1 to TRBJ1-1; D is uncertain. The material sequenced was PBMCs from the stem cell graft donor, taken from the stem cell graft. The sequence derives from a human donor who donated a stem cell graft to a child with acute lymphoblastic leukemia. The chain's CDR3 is CSARERTVAGEAFF. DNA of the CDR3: TGCAGTGCTAGGGAAAGAACAGTGGCGGGGGAAGCTTTCTTT.